This T cell receptor beta chain appears in the sequencing data of a study of T cell responses to AZD1222 COVID-19 vaccine. On this clone itself: Its specificity is not known.

Broader study findings: Clonal diversity was possibly underestimated, and white British individuals and females predominated among donors. Repertoire sampling was restricted to post-peak T cell response timepoints. Breadth and depth of Spike-specific TCRs rose after two AZD1222 doses.

The repertoire was sequenced with immunoSEQ multiplex PCR; TCRdb's copy has only in-frame clones and lacks some. Here the sample spans just over 60,000 clones, around three quarters being singletons. Germline CDR1 MNHEY, CDR2 SMNVEV (reference sequence). The CDR3 extends over 15 amino acids. V dropped 5 bases and J dropped 3 bases, with 17 bases sitting between them. The receptor comes from an adult in good health. V is TRBV27 and J is TRBJ2-7, with D possibly matching TRBD2 (6 bases). This specimen was peripheral blood, taken on day 0 of AZD1222 vaccination. The CDR3 DNA reads as TGTGCCAGCAGTCCCGGGGAAAGGGGACTCTACGAGCAGTACTTC. Translating it yields CASSPGERGLYEQYF.